This T cell receptor beta chain was captured by sequencing in a study of post-analysis software for immune sequencing data. Across the whole study: Disease courses included relapsing-remitting, secondary progressive and progressive-relapsing multiple sclerosis.

The CDR3 contains 14 residues. Germline lookup yields CDR1 SQVTM and CDR2 ANQGSEA. V shed 7 bases and J shed 1 base, with 16 bases lying between them. A word on this clonotype: Its antigen is unidentified.

Study outcomes and limitations: Multiple sclerosis was associated with a significant reduction in normalized Chao1 diversity relative to controls. Controls had lower frequencies than patients of about 5 TRBV segments, which included TRBV5-6, TRBV5-1 and TRBV20-1. By F measure, samples from a shared preparation batch strongly co-clustered.

cDNA libraries of TCR beta carried unique molecular identifiers. cDNA molecules numbering roughly 0.5 million came from approximately 1 to 10 million T cells. In TCRdb, the PCR reads were re-called with MiXCR into one record per CDR3 protein. Among 740,000 or so distinct CDR3 sequences listed, roughly 50% were seen once. This clonotype was obtained from a girl between 5 and 17 years old with multiple sclerosis. This rearrangement joins TRBV29-1 to TRBJ1-2; TRBD1 is a possible D gene (5 bases). The sequenced material came from blood. The CDR3 here is CSAGTVGFNYGYTF. DNA of the CDR3: TGCAGCGCTGGGACCGTCGGATTTAACTATGGCTACACCTTC.